These 30 T cell receptor beta chains share one sample of origin, sequenced in a study of sequential checkpoint blockade in melanoma. Data came from immunoSEQ multiplex PCR; TCRdb stores just in-frame clones and leaves some out. The sample holds roughly 9,000 clones, roughly a quarter seen once. As to treatment: randomized to nivolumab then ipilimumab (arm A) or the reverse (arm B). Sequenced material: tumor tissue (inferred from file names), taken from a patient given nivolumab and ipilimumab in sequence. The receptor source for this set is a human donor with melanoma.

Here the CDR3 DNA reads TGTGCCAGCAGCTGGTTAGCGGGAAATGAAAAACTGTTTTTT. Its translation: CASSWLAGNEKLFF. This chain uses TRBV7-5 with TRBJ1-4. TRBV7-5 corresponds to a pseudogene. The CDR3 length is 14 residues.

The rearrangement uses TRBV5-1 and TRBJ2-3; the match to TRBD2 covers 9 bases. The CDR3 sequence is 15 residues long. V trimming: 5 bases; J trimming: 5 bases; junction bases outside the gene matches: 9. Germline values: CDR1 SGHRS, CDR2 YFSETQ. CDR3 sequence (DNA): TGCGCCAGCAGACCGGCTAGCGGGGTGGGAGATACGCAGTATTTT. Its protein product is CASRPASGVGDTQYF.

The chain has TRBV19 and TRBJ2-2; either TRBD1 or TRBD2 may supply D (5 bases each). Germline V gene data show CDR1 as LNHDA and CDR2 as SQIVND (reference sequence). Trimming removed 9 bases from V and 2 bases from J, with 10 bases in between. The CDR3 contains 13 residues. The CDR3 nucleotides are TGTGCCAGCGGGACGGGAAACACCGGGGAGCTGTTTTTT. Protein: CASGTGNTGELFF.

Sample share makes this clone medium-sized. The chain's CDR3 is CASSVDGGEAFF. CDR3 nucleotides: TGTGCCAGCAGCGTAGATGGGGGAGAAGCTTTCTTT. The chain recombines TRBV9 with TRBJ1-1; tentative D call: TRBD1 (5 bases). The germline gives CDR1 SGDLS, CDR2 YYNGEE. V was shortened by 0 bases and J by 8 bases, with 8 bases between the two germline ends. The CDR3 covers 12 residues.

The V and J genes are TRBV18 and TRBJ1-5, with D perhaps TRBD1 (6 bases). The V gene lost 3 bases and the J gene lost 4 bases, with 10 bases spanning the gap. The CDR3 spans 14 residues. Germline values: CDR1 KGHSH, CDR2 LQKENI. The CDR3 DNA reads as TGTGCCAGCTCACCTGAAGGGGGGAATCAGCCCCAGCATTTT. The encoded protein is CASSPEGGNQPQHF. The full variable domain, completed using reference TRBV18 and TRBJ1-5, is NAGVMQNPRHLVRRRGQEARLRCSPMKGHSHVYWYRQLPEEGLKFMVYLQKENIIDESGMPKERFSAEFPKEGPSILRIQQVVRGDSAAYFCASSPEGGNQPQHFGDGTRLSIL.

Only a few counts were recorded for this clone. The chain is built from TRBV15 and TRBJ1-5; D may be TRBD1 (5 bases). The CDR3 is made up of 16 amino acids. Trimming took 0 bases from V and 2 from J, leaving 11 bases between them. Germline V gives CDR1 LNHNV, CDR2 YYDKDF (reference sequence). This chain's CDR3 is CATSREEGGGNQPQHF. The CDR3, as DNA: TGTGCCACCAGCAGAGAAGAGGGAGGGGGCAATCAGCCCCAGCATTTT.

This clone was seen more than once but under ten times. The V and J genes are TRBV9 and TRBJ2-4; maybe TRBD1 (6 bases). Germline V lookup: CDR1 SGDLS, CDR2 YYNGEE. The ends were cut back, 7 bases at V and 5 bases at J, with 13 bases in the middle. The CDR3 covers 13 residues. CDR3 DNA: TGTGCCAGCGCCCAGGGGCTCGAAAACATTCAGTACTTC. Residues: CASAQGLENIQYF.

The V and J genes are TRBV6-8 and TRBJ1-6; the D gene is possibly TRBD1 (5 bases). Per the germline V gene, CDR1 is MNHGY and CDR2 is SAAAGT. The CDR3 covers 13 residues. Trimming pared 6 bases from V and 6 bases from J, leaving 9 bases between. CDR3 region: CASRWGFNSPLHF. CDR3 sequence (DNA): TGTGCCAGCAGGTGGGGGTTTAATTCACCCCTCCACTTT.

This clone is termed medium-sized. The rearrangement uses TRBV6-1 and TRBJ1-2; D is possibly TRBD1 (5 bases). The germline V gene has CDR1 MNHNS and CDR2 SASEGT. CDR3 length equals 15 residues. V shed 0 bases and J shed 3 bases, with 11 bases lying between them. The CDR3 DNA sequence: TGTGCCAGCAGTGAAGCGCTGGCAGGGTACTATGGCTACACCTTC. This translates into CASSEALAGYYGYTF.

This chain uses TRBV28 with TRBJ1-1; 7 positions agree with TRBD1. CDR1 and CDR2 (germline): MDHEN, SYDVKM. Germline trimming cut 10 bases from V and 2 bases from J; bases unmatched to any gene: 7. The CDR3 sequence is 13 residues long. The CDR3 DNA is TGTGCCACCAGGGGACAGCCTAACACTGAAGCTTTCTTT. Protein sequence: CATRGQPNTEAFF.

In this sample, this clone is medium-sized. Its ends do not fully match the called genes, so a read error is possible. The rearrangement uses TRBV6-4 and TRBJ2-3; unclear D gene. Per germline, CDR1 MRHNA and CDR2 SNTAGT. The CDR3 is 11 amino acids. DNA for the CDR3: TGTGCCATCAGTGCTAGAGATACGCAGTATTTT. Its translation: CAISARDTQYF.

The J gene is TRBJ1-2, the V gene TRBV19; D ambiguous. Germline V gene lookup returns CDR1 LNHDA and CDR2 SQIVND (reference sequence). The length of the CDR3 is 15 residues. V was trimmed by 1 base and J by 4 bases, leaving 13 bases between them. This CDR3 is CASSIVEEGSYGYTF. CDR3 coding DNA: TGTGCCAGTAGTATAGTGGAGGAGGGCTCCTATGGCTACACCTTC. The entire variable domain, with the rest obtained from reference TRBV19 and TRBJ1-2, is as follows: DGGITQSPKYLFRKEGQNVTLSCEQNLNHDAMYWYRQDPGQGLRLIYYSQIVNDFQKGDIAEGYSVSREKKESFPLTVTSAQKNPTAFYLCASSIVEEGSYGYTFGSGTRLTVV.

This clone was picked up many times. The chain is built from TRBV11-3 and TRBJ1-2; D is ambiguous. V was pared by 3 bases and J by 4 bases, with 12 bases between. The CDR3 has 14 residues. Germline-derived CDR1 and CDR2 are SGHNT and YENEEA. In nucleotides, the CDR3 is TGTGCCAGCAGCTTTAGTAGGGAATCCTATGGCTACACCTTC. Translation: CASSFSRESYGYTF.

This clone was observed a few times. J is TRBJ1-5 and V is TRBV10-2; TRBD1 matches 7 bases. CDR1 WSHSY and CDR2 SAAADI come from the germline V gene. This CDR3 spans 15 amino acids. J was trimmed by 4 bases and V by 2 bases; bases with no gene match: 5. CDR3 amino acids: CASSEAGTANQPQHF. The CDR3 nucleotides read TGCGCCAGCAGTGAGGCCGGGACAGCAAATCAGCCCCAGCATTTT.

This clone was seen just once. The genes are TRBV5-1 and TRBJ1-5; D not certain. Trimming took off 1 base at V and 4 bases at J, with 9 bases between the two ends. Germline V gives CDR1 SGHRS, CDR2 YFSETQ. This CDR3 has 14 residues. CDR3 sequence reads: CASSLRAGNQPQHF. CDR3 sequence (DNA): TGCGCCAGCAGCTTGAGGGCCGGGAATCAGCCCCAGCATTTT. Full variable domain (outside the CDR3, taken from reference TRBV5-1 and TRBJ1-5): KAGVTQTPRYLIKTRGQQVTLSCSPISGHRSVSWYQQTPGQGLQFLFEYFSETQRNKGNFPGRFSGRQFSNSRSEMNVSTLELGDSALYLCASSLRAGNQPQHFGDGTRLSIL.

This clone appeared a few times. The J gene is TRBJ2-1, the V gene TRBV19; 13 bases agree with TRBD2. J lost 7 bases, V lost 7 bases, and 7 bases had no gene match. The CDR3 extends over 15 amino acids. Germline V gene data show CDR1 as LNHDA and CDR2 as SQIVND (reference sequence). CDR3 protein: CASTRGLAGRNEQFF. The CDR3 DNA follows: TGTGCCAGTACAAGGGGACTAGCGGGGCGAAATGAGCAGTTCTTC.

This clone came up a few times. The chain is built from TRBV9 and TRBJ2-7; the D gene could be TRBD1 or TRBD2 (5 bases each). The CDR3 has 14 residues. Trimming pared 6 bases from V and 7 bases from J, leaving 20 bases between. Germline V gene data show CDR1 as SGDLS and CDR2 as YYNGEE. The CDR3 sequence: CASTLLVGGLEQYF. As DNA, the CDR3 is TGTGCCAGCACCCTCCTAGTTGGGGGTCTGGAGCAGTACTTC.

V is TRBV5-1 and J is TRBJ1-4; 10 bases fit TRBD1. This CDR3 contains 15 residues. Germline CDR1 SGHRS, CDR2 YFSETQ. The V segment lost 4 bases and the J segment 3 bases; nucleotides outside the gene matches: 3. CDR3 loop: CASSPGTGANEKLFF. The CDR3 nucleotides read TGCGCCAGCAGCCCCGGGACAGGGGCTAATGAAAAACTGTTTTTT.

In this sample, this clone turned up many times. The rearrangement links TRBV11-3 to TRBJ1-1, with D possibly being TRBD1 (5 bases). CDR1 SGHNT and CDR2 YENEEA come from the germline V gene. V was pared by 1 base and J by 1 base, with 10 bases between. The CDR3 spans 15 residues. CDR3 nucleotides: TGTGCCAGCAGCTTAGGCCCCGACAGGAACACTGAAGCTTTCTTT. Amino acids: CASSLGPDRNTEAFF.

V usage is TRBV23-1 and J usage is TRBJ1-1; D is ambiguous. TRBV23-1 is classed as an ORF, of uncertain function. V was clipped by 6 bases and J by 1 base, with 9 bases between them. This CDR3 comprises 13 residues. CDR3 sequence: CASSFLTNTEAFF. The CDR3 nucleotides read TGCGCCAGCAGCTTTCTCACGAACACTGAAGCTTTCTTT.

This clone has only a few counts. The chain has TRBV7-4 and TRBJ1-6; no firm D call. Germline V gene data show CDR1 as SGHVT and CDR2 as SQSDAQ. The CDR3 length is 13 residues. Between the trimmed V and J ends, which lost 7 bases and 2 bases, there was a span of 6 bases. CDR3 amino acids: CASNLAYNSPLHF. CDR3 sequence (DNA): TGTGCCAGCAACCTGGCCTATAATTCACCCCTCCACTTT.

The CDR3 bases are TGCGCCAGCAGGGTACCGGGGGGCAGAGATACGCAGTATTTT. Translation: CASRVPGGRDTQYF. The chain combines TRBV5-1 with TRBJ2-3; a weak D match, TRBD2 (7 bases). V lost 5 bases to trimming and J lost 5 bases, with 15 bases between them. The CDR3 has 14 residues. Germline-derived CDR1 and CDR2 are SGHRS and YFSETQ. The complete variable domain, with remaining parts taken from reference TRBV5-1 and TRBJ2-3, reads KAGVTQTPRYLIKTRGQQVTLSCSPISGHRSVSWYQQTPGQGLQFLFEYFSETQRNKGNFPGRFSGRQFSNSRSEMNVSTLELGDSALYLCASRVPGGRDTQYFGPGTRLTVL.

This clone was seen a handful of times. V usage is TRBV7-2 and J usage is TRBJ2-7; TRBD2 is a possible D gene (5 bases). The CDR3 sequence is 13 residues long. V lost 5 bases, J lost 1 base, and 9 bases lay in between. Germline CDR1 and CDR2: SGHTA and FQGNSA. CDR3 nucleotides: TGTGCCAGCAGCCGCCCGGGGTCCTACGAGCAGTACTTC. Translated: CASSRPGSYEQYF.

This chain connects TRBV6-8 to TRBJ1-5, with 7 bases fitting TRBD1. Germline V gives CDR1 MNHGY, CDR2 SAAAGT. Unmatched junction bases numbered 7, after V lost 5 bases and J lost 3 bases. The CDR3 sequence is 15 residues long. CDR3 residues: CASSTTGSLNQPQHF. CDR3 coding DNA: TGTGCCAGCAGTACGACAGGGTCACTCAATCAGCCCCAGCATTTT.

V and J are TRBV19 and TRBJ1-2; D perhaps matches TRBD1 (5 bases). The CDR3 sequence is 13 residues long. Trimming pared 2 bases from V and 7 bases from J, leaving 11 bases between. The V gene's germline CDR1 is LNHDA and CDR2 SQIVND (reference sequence). The CDR3: CASSIIGESGYTF. DNA of the CDR3: TGTGCCAGTAGTATAATAGGGGAGAGTGGCTACACCTTC. The complete variable domain, with remaining parts taken from reference TRBV19 and TRBJ1-2, reads DGGITQSPKYLFRKEGQNVTLSCEQNLNHDAMYWYRQDPGQGLRLIYYSQIVNDFQKGDIAEGYSVSREKKESFPLTVTSAQKNPTAFYLCASSIIGESGYTFGSGTRLTVV.

This clone was picked up many times. The chain is built from TRBV6-8 and TRBJ2-3, with D possibly matching TRBD2 (6 bases). Germline CDR1 and CDR2: MNHGY and SAAAGT. This CDR3 contains 13 residues. Trimming took off 0 bases at V and 9 bases at J, with 10 bases between the two ends. CDR3 coding DNA: TGTGCCAGCAGTTACTCCCCCCGGGGGACGCAGTATTTT. Protein sequence: CASSYSPRGTQYF.

DNA for the CDR3: TGTGCCAGCTCCAACCAGGGGGTCCAAGAGACCCAGTACTTC. It codes for CASSNQGVQETQYF. The chain joins TRBV18 to TRBJ2-5, with TRBD1 identical over 7 bases. The CDR3 has 14 residues. Germline lookup yields CDR1 KGHSH and CDR2 LQKENI. V shed 6 bases, J shed 1 base, and the junction held 5 bases outside the gene matches.

The chain couples TRBV5-1 to TRBJ1-1; D gene unclear. CDR1 is SGHRS and CDR2 is YFSETQ in the germline V gene. CDR3 length: 14 amino acids. Trimming took 0 bases from V and 2 from J, leaving 8 bases between them. In DNA form, the CDR3 reads TGCGCCAGCAGCTTGGGTCCAGACAACACTGAAGCTTTCTTT. As protein: CASSLGPDNTEAFF.

This clone has a count of ten or more. This chain links TRBV11-3 with TRBJ2-7; 8 bases are shared with TRBD1. The CDR3 is 14 residues long. The germline V gene has CDR1 SGHNT and CDR2 YENEEA. The trim removed 3 bases at V and 2 bases at J, leaving 3 bases unmatched. CDR3 in amino acids: CASSLMDRAYEQYV. In DNA, the CDR3 is TGTGCCAGCAGCTTGATGGACAGGGCCTACGAGCAGTACGTC.

A single count supports this clone. The chain employs TRBV19 and TRBJ2-1; tentatively, D is TRBD1 (6 bases). This CDR3 has 12 amino acids. V shed 3 bases and J shed 9 bases, with 9 bases lying between them. Germline CDR1 and CDR2: LNHDA and SQIVND (reference sequence). The CDR3 is CASSIEGGEQFF. DNA for the CDR3: TGTGCCAGTAGTATTGAAGGGGGTGAGCAGTTCTTC.